The entry below gives a single TCR beta chain sequence along with its context. Its antigen is not known. The V gene's germline CDR1 is MDHEN and CDR2 SYDVKM. The V end lost 10 bases, the J end lost 7 bases, and 10 bases lay between the germline ends. The CDR3 runs to 10 residues. Assay: immunoSEQ multiplex PCR; the TCRdb copy retains only in-frame clones and omits some. The sample lists roughly 65,000 clones, about nine tenths occurring once. This record comes from a study of OX40 agonist ivuxolimab in advanced cancers. Notes on the study in general: The specificity for antigen of the expanded peripheral T cells was not determined. CD4+ and CD8+ blood T cells expanded clonally by week 6 at 0.1 to 3.0 mg/kg.

The source was CD4+ or CD8+ T cells sorted from blood, collected in a trial of the OX40 agonist ivuxolimab. V and J are TRBV28 and TRBJ1-2; D gene unclear. This clonotype was obtained from an adult with an advanced solid tumor such as melanoma, head and neck, liver or kidney cancer. The CDR3 DNA reads TGTGCCACTCAGACGAGTGGCTACACCTTC. Translated, it gives CATQTSGYTF.